This T cell receptor (beta chain) was obtained from a study of tumor-infiltrating lymphocytes in oesophageal squamous cell carcinoma. TCRdb used MiXCR to reprocess the PCR reads, holding one entry per CDR3 protein. The sample has 15,000 to 20,000 distinct CDR3 sequences, approximately 45% seen once; the top ten hold 30% to 40%. Points on this clonotype: The DNA is omitted, as the CDR3 cannot be located on it reliably, and the CDR3 follows TCRdb's listing.

Counting both end residues, the CDR3 totals 18 amino acids. Germline CDR1 reads KGHDR; CDR2 reads SFDVKD. The receptor's source is a female donor with esophageal squamous cell carcinoma. The rearrangement joins TRBV24-1 to TRBJ2-6; the DNA was not used to check the table's D call, TRBD1. Sequenced: normal esophageal tissue next to the tumor. CDR3 sequence reads: CATSDLQTGQRQRAVLRF.